This TCR beta chain is from a study of blood T cells in healthy people across ages. A second PCR of about 7 to 12 cycles used a sample-barcoded 5' primer and a J-beta primer mix. Template switching added a 12-random-nucleotide identifier to every cDNA molecule. There were at least 3 million CDR3-containing paired-end reads obtained from each sample. TCRdb fed the 5' RACE reads into MiXCR, producing one record per CDR3 protein. In the table there are 1.8 million or so distinct CDR3 sequences, around 42% of which are singletons. The germline V gene encodes CDR1 SGHTA and CDR2 FQGTGA. V shed 4 bases and J shed 6 bases, with 13 bases lying between them. This CDR3 has 14 amino acids. On this clonotype: The antigen is not known.

General observations from the study: Donor CMV status, an unknown factor, possibly confounded changes in expanded clonotypes.

The sample was blood. The TCR sequence derives from a human donor in good health. This chain connects TRBV7-3 to TRBJ2-4, with a weak D call TRBD2 (5 bases). The CDR3 region has the DNA TGTGCCAGCAGCTCCCCCCGGGATAGAAACATTCAGTACTTC. Its translation: CASSSPRDRNIQYF.